Listed below are T cell receptor beta chains from one sample, sequenced in a study of T-cell memory formation after mild COVID-19. TCRdb recomputed calls from the 5' RACE reads with MiXCR, one row per CDR3 protein. Among more than 200,000 distinct CDR3 sequences listed, about 17% were seen once. Sequenced material: PBMCs or a T cell subset sorted from them (not recorded which). These receptors were obtained from a man between 18 and 29 years old who had mild COVID-19 (a few samples of this study predate the infection). Cell type and time point are not known. Both conserved end residues are part of each CDR3. The order of the fields is CDR3 protein, CDR3 DNA, J gene, V gene, clone size, D gene. D genes are given only for firm matches. Expanded clones are given a class, and other clones once, few, many or no size at all.

CDR3: CASSLDPDGDTQYF
DNA: TGTGCCAGCAGTTTAGACCCGGATGGAGATACGCAGTATTTT
J: TRBJ2-3
V: TRBV12-3/TRBV12-4
size: many
D: .

CDR3: CSAPGLAGGTGQFF
DNA: TGCAGTGCTCCGGGACTAGCGGGGGGGACGGGGCAGTTCTTC
J: TRBJ2-1
V: TRBV20-1
size: .
D: TRBD2

CDR3: CASSPQGGNSPLHF
DNA: TGTGCCAGCAGTCCCCAGGGAGGTAATTCACCCCTCCACTTT
J: TRBJ1-6
V: TRBV6-5
size: .
D: .

CDR3: CASRTSGGSNEQFF
DNA: TGTGCCAGCAGGACTAGCGGGGGTTCCAATGAGCAGTTCTTC
J: TRBJ2-1
V: TRBV28
size: .
D: TRBD2

CDR3: CASRRSSGGAREQFF
DNA: TGTGCCAGCAGACGCTCAAGCGGGGGGGCGAGGGAGCAGTTCTTC
J: TRBJ2-1
V: TRBV12-3/TRBV12-4
size: .
D: TRBD2

CDR3: CASSAGGEQFF
DNA: TGTGCCAGCAGCGCGGGAGGGGAGCAGTTCTTC
J: TRBJ2-1
V: TRBV7-9
size: .
D: TRBD2

CDR3: CAISKGGNTEAFF
DNA: TGTGCCATCAGCAAAGGGGGGAACACTGAAGCTTTCTTT
J: TRBJ1-1
V: TRBV10-3
size: many
D: .

CDR3: CASSLEVSQYF
DNA: TGTGCCAGCAGCTTAGAGGTCAGCCAGTACTTC
J: TRBJ2-7
V: TRBV7-2
size: many
D: .

CDR3: CASTHAGGTDTQYF
DNA: TGTGCCAGCACGCACGCTGGGGGTACAGATACGCAGTATTTT
J: TRBJ2-3
V: TRBV7-2
size: .
D: .

CDR3: CSASPGEGFEQYF
DNA: TGCAGTGCTAGCCCGGGAGAGGGATTCGAGCAGTACTTC
J: TRBJ2-7
V: TRBV20-1
size: .
D: .

CDR3: CASSYEGKLFF
DNA: TGTGCCAGCAGCTATGAAGGGAAACTGTTTTTT
J: TRBJ1-4
V: TRBV4-2
size: few
D: .

CDR3: CASAQAGGPRDTQYF
DNA: TGTGCCAGCGCACAAGCGGGGGGGCCTAGAGATACGCAGTATTTT
J: TRBJ2-3
V: TRBV12-3/TRBV12-4
size: few
D: TRBD2

CDR3: CASSPRGTGNYNEQFF
DNA: TGTGCCAGCAGCCCTAGGGGGACAGGAAATTACAATGAGCAGTTCTTC
J: TRBJ2-1
V: TRBV7-2
size: few
D: TRBD1

CDR3: CSVEDRARTDTQYF
DNA: TGCAGCGTTGAAGACAGGGCCCGCACAGATACGCAGTATTTT
J: TRBJ2-3
V: TRBV29-1
size: few
D: .

CDR3: CASSPGLAGGEQYF
DNA: TGTGCCAGCAGCCCGGGACTAGCGGGGGGCGAGCAGTACTTC
J: TRBJ2-7
V: TRBV4-2
size: many
D: TRBD2

CDR3: CASSLSSGAWDEQFF
DNA: TGTGCCAGCAGCTTATCTAGCGGGGCTTGGGATGAGCAGTTCTTC
J: TRBJ2-1
V: TRBV7-3
size: .
D: TRBD2

CDR3: CSAWMGARKETQYF
DNA: TGCAGTGCATGGATGGGGGCTCGGAAAGAGACCCAGTACTTC
J: TRBJ2-5
V: TRBV20-1
size: once
D: .

CDR3: CASRLQGKNTDTQYF
DNA: TGCGCCAGCAGACTCCAGGGGAAGAACACGGATACGCAGTATTTT
J: TRBJ2-3
V: TRBV4-3
size: .
D: .

CDR3: CASSQYLDSYGYTF
DNA: TGTGCCAGCAGTCAGTACCTAGACAGCTATGGCTACACCTTC
J: TRBJ1-2
V: TRBV25-1
size: .
D: .

CDR3: CASSRQGSGYGYTF
DNA: TGTGCCAGCAGCAGACAGGGGTCTGGGTATGGCTACACCTTC
J: TRBJ1-2
V: TRBV12-3/TRBV12-4
size: .
D: TRBD1

CDR3: CATSRDPRVDYGYTF
DNA: TGTGCCACCAGCAGAGATCCGCGCGTCGACTATGGCTACACCTTC
J: TRBJ1-2
V: TRBV15
size: .
D: .

CDR3: CASSQRGPGQGSSGNTIYF
DNA: TGTGCCAGCAGCCAGAGGGGTCCGGGACAGGGCAGCTCTGGAAACACCATATATTTT
J: TRBJ1-3
V: TRBV3-1
size: few
D: TRBD1

CDR3: CASSWGQSGQPQHF
DNA: TGTGCCAGCAGCTGGGGGCAGTCGGGTCAGCCCCAGCATTTT
J: TRBJ1-5
V: TRBV7-2
size: few
D: .

CDR3: CASSLAGLHTEAFF
DNA: TGTGCCAGCAGCTTAGCGGGTTTGCACACTGAAGCTTTCTTT
J: TRBJ1-1
V: TRBV7-2
size: .
D: .

CDR3: CASSLVRSGGADEQFF
DNA: TGTGCCAGCAGCTTAGTTCGGAGCGGGGGGGCGGATGAGCAGTTCTTC
J: TRBJ2-1
V: TRBV7-2
size: .
D: TRBD2

CDR3: CASRLSVGEQYF
DNA: TGCGCCAGCAGGTTATCGGTTGGCGAGCAGTACTTC
J: TRBJ2-7
V: TRBV5-1
size: few
D: .

CDR3: CASSRGDPTNEKLFF
DNA: TGTGCCAGCAGCCGAGGGGATCCAACTAATGAAAAACTGTTTTTT
J: TRBJ1-4
V: TRBV3-1
size: .
D: .

CDR3: CASSRGRADMNTEAFF
DNA: TGTGCCAGCTCACGGGGGAGGGCTGACATGAACACTGAAGCTTTCTTT
J: TRBJ1-1
V: TRBV18
size: few
D: .

CDR3: CSARNSGEVAGYTF
DNA: TGCAGTGCTAGAAATTCAGGGGAGGTGGCTGGCTACACCTTC
J: TRBJ1-2
V: TRBV20-1
size: few
D: .

CDR3: CASSGSSGGARNEQFF
DNA: TGCGCCAGCAGCGGGTCTAGCGGGGGGGCGAGGAATGAGCAGTTCTTC
J: TRBJ2-1
V: TRBV5-1
size: few
D: TRBD2

CDR3: CASSVYQGNTEAFF
DNA: TGTGCCAGCAGCGTTTACCAGGGGAACACTGAAGCTTTCTTT
J: TRBJ1-1
V: TRBV7-2
size: many
D: .

CDR3: CASTPTRGGATDTQYF
DNA: TGTGCCAGCACCCCAACGCGCGGGGGGGCCACAGATACGCAGTATTTT
J: TRBJ2-3
V: TRBV7-2
size: few
D: TRBD2

CDR3: CSAQTASGGSNEQFF
DNA: TGCAGTGCACAGACGGCGAGCGGGGGGTCCAATGAGCAGTTCTTC
J: TRBJ2-1
V: TRBV20-1
size: .
D: TRBD2

CDR3: CASSSSGQAGNTIYF
DNA: TGTGCCAGCAGCTCCTCGGGACAGGCTGGAAACACCATATATTTT
J: TRBJ1-3
V: TRBV5-8
size: few
D: TRBD1

CDR3: CASSLLGNYGYTF
DNA: TGTGCCAGCAGTTTGCTGGGTAACTATGGCTACACCTTC
J: TRBJ1-2
V: TRBV7-9
size: many
D: .

CDR3: CASSPEQGAISEQFF
DNA: TGTGCCAGCTCACCAGAGCAGGGGGCGATAAGTGAGCAGTTCTTC
J: TRBJ2-1
V: TRBV18
size: .
D: TRBD1

CDR3: CASSPWTGLGTEAFF
DNA: TGTGCCAGCAGTCCGTGGACAGGGTTGGGCACTGAAGCTTTCTTT
J: TRBJ1-1
V: TRBV25-1
size: .
D: TRBD1

CDR3: CASSQWFAGPNTEAFF
DNA: TGTGCCAGCAGCCAATGGTTCGCAGGGCCTAACACTGAAGCTTTCTTT
J: TRBJ1-1
V: TRBV4-2
size: few
D: .

CDR3: CASSQPGALALHF
DNA: TGTGCCAGCAGCCAACCAGGGGCCTTGGCCCTCCACTTT
J: TRBJ1-6
V: TRBV3-1
size: .
D: .

CDR3: CATREAENTEAFF
DNA: TGTGCCACCAGGGAAGCAGAGAACACTGAAGCTTTCTTT
J: TRBJ1-1
V: TRBV24-1
size: few
D: .

CDR3: CSATSTSGGETQYF
DNA: TGCAGCGCGACCTCGACTAGCGGGGGGGAGACCCAGTACTTC
J: TRBJ2-5
V: TRBV29-1
size: many
D: TRBD2

CDR3: CASSPPGTKEQYF
DNA: TGTGCCAGCTCACCACCAGGCACGAAGGAGCAGTACTTC
J: TRBJ2-7
V: TRBV18
size: .
D: .

CDR3: CASSLNLGWEQFF
DNA: TGCGCCAGCAGCTTGAACCTGGGTTGGGAGCAGTTCTTC
J: TRBJ2-1
V: TRBV5-1
size: .
D: .

CDR3: CASSQELGDTQYF
DNA: TGTGCCAGCAGCCAAGAGCTGGGGGATACGCAGTATTTT
J: TRBJ2-3
V: TRBV4-2
size: .
D: .

CDR3: CASSNRGPPAEAFF
DNA: TGTGCCAGCAGCAACAGGGGGCCGCCCGCTGAAGCTTTCTTT
J: TRBJ1-1
V: TRBV2
size: .
D: TRBD1

CDR3: CASSLGQAYQPQHF
DNA: TGTGCCAGCAGCCTAGGACAGGCCTATCAGCCCCAGCATTTT
J: TRBJ1-5
V: TRBV7-2
size: .
D: TRBD1

CDR3: CASSLRRGNSYNEQFF
DNA: TGCGCCAGCAGCCTCCGTAGGGGGAATTCCTACAATGAGCAGTTCTTC
J: TRBJ2-1
V: TRBV4-1
size: few
D: .

CDR3: CASTQAYEQYF
DNA: TGTGCCAGCACCCAGGCGTACGAGCAGTACTTC
J: TRBJ2-7
V: TRBV7-2
size: .
D: .

CDR3: CASSPRPDRGGLALAKNIQYF
DNA: TGTGCCAGCAGTCCCCGCCCAGACAGGGGAGGACTAGCTCTAGCCAAAAACATTCAGTACTTC
J: TRBJ2-4
V: TRBV12-3/TRBV12-4
size: few
D: .

CDR3: CASSPRGWGYTF
DNA: TGTGCCAGCAGCCCCAGGGGATGGGGCTACACCTTC
J: TRBJ1-2
V: TRBV7-9
size: few
D: .

CDR3: CASSVERVTGELFF
DNA: TGTGCCAGCAGCGTAGAGAGGGTCACCGGGGAGCTGTTTTTT
J: TRBJ2-2
V: TRBV9
size: few
D: .

CDR3: CASGLVGWGEQFF
DNA: TGTGCTAGTGGTTTGGTCGGCTGGGGGGAGCAGTTCTTC
J: TRBJ2-1
V: TRBV12-5
size: few
D: .

CDR3: CASQGPVRSPLHF
DNA: TGTGCCAGTCAGGGGCCCGTTCGATCACCCCTCCACTTT
J: TRBJ1-6
V: TRBV6-5
size: few
D: .

CDR3: CASSFGLNTDTQYF
DNA: TGCGCCAGCAGCTTCGGTCTCAACACAGATACGCAGTATTTT
J: TRBJ2-3
V: TRBV5-1
size: few
D: .

CDR3: CATSTDSLWYGYTF
DNA: TGTGCCACCAGCACAGACAGCCTCTGGTATGGCTACACCTTC
J: TRBJ1-2
V: TRBV15
size: .
D: .

CDR3: CASSYSNSYGYTF
DNA: TGTGCCAGCAGTTACTCCAACAGCTATGGCTACACCTTC
J: TRBJ1-2
V: TRBV6-5
size: few
D: .